A single T cell receptor (beta chain) is shown here with its context. Its matching antigen is unknown. The junction departs from germline at one end; a sequencing error may be responsible. These data are taken from a study of identical twins. Per germline, CDR1 SQVTM and CDR2 ANQGSEA. The CDR3 totals 17 residues. General study results and limits: With abundant cord blood beta clonotypes, insertions were fewer; memory repertoires showed no such pattern. Out-of-frame sharing of TCR alpha in monozygotic twins was underestimated by models. Invariant cells of the MAIT and iNKT types might have partly distorted the zero-insertion analyses.

A universal primer site came from template switching; cDNA carried unique molecular identifiers. One entry per CDR3 protein, called by TCRdb with MiXCR from the 5' RACE reads. The data show about 430,000 distinct CDR3 sequences, approximately 17% seen once. The chain combines TRBV29-1 with TRBJ2-1; 13 positions match TRBD2. This clonotype originated in a man aged 45-65 years in good health. Sequenced: naive T cells sorted from blood. DNA of the CDR3: TGCAGCGTCGAAGGACTAGCGGGAGCCCCAAGTTTGAATGAGCAGTTCTTC. It encodes CSVEGLAGAPSLNEQFF.